The present entry profiles one T cell receptor beta chain with its context. Its antigen is not yet known. No qualities accompany the bases; no much larger clone lies one base away. Using the deep immunoSEQ assay, TCR CDR3 regions were amplified from genomic DNA by multiplex PCR. Genomic DNA extracted from each cell subset was distributed evenly over all wells of several immunoSEQ 96-well plates, and each plate served as one replicate. Each replicate PCR for sorted subsets received about 0.2 ug genomic DNA, equal to 28,000 or so T cell genomes. The purified libraries were quantified using a Qubit 3.0 fluorometer, sized with a Bioanalyzer 2100, and then quantified again using the KAPA Library Quantification kit. A separate single-read 150-cycle Illumina NextSeq 550 flow cell was used to sequence each immunoSEQ 96-well plate. Under the source paper's analysis protocol: Because the immunoSEQ output held only junctional sequences and lacked quality scores, the filtering could not match the filtering applied to full-length reads. To assign V/J genes and CDR3, sequences were annotated using PyIR, a Python wrapper for IgBLAST v1.9, with IMGT germline references. Reads were removed for weak V/J assignments (E-value above 1e-6), missing CDR3, stop codons, out-of-frame junctions, or ambiguous translated residues. V3J clonotypes were defined as sequences sharing the same inferred V gene, J gene, and CDR3 amino acid sequence. Percentage overlap between repertoires was computed as shared unique clonotypes divided by the size of the smaller repertoire. Three approaches were used to assess repertoire richness: RTK rarefaction, the Chao1 estimator, and Recon v2.1 estimates of unobserved clonotypes. Generation probabilities for all TCRbeta clonotypes obtained by the gDNA method from a handful of donors were computed using OLGA. In its TCRdb copy, this immuneACCESS table keeps in-frame sequences only and misses some clones. Where compared with another copy, unresolved V genes explain less than half of these, and the others have no known cause. The D gene and trimming were derived from the DNA, and the V and J assignments and clone size from that table. Present in this sample are about 2.2 million clones, 85% to 95% of which were seen just once. The ten top clones hold more than 1.5% of the sample.

The data were obtained in a study of shared clonotypes between healthy human individuals (dated by TCRdb to the early 2020s). Looking at the study overall: A few men and a couple of women, aged 18 to 49 years, made up the cohort. For each donor, three plates each were used for CD4 naive and CD4 memory, two plates were used for CD8 naive, and one plate was used for CD8 memory. The study deeply sequenced blood TCR repertoires of several healthy adults to estimate repertoire size and the extent of clonotype sharing between individuals. Libraries were prepared and TCR repertoires were sequenced by different laboratories using diverse techniques, in order to increase sequencing depth and limit assay-specific biases. Between about 0.9 and 10 billion PBMCs per donor were obtained by leukapheresis. What the research found in general, with its limitations: The genetic and exposure-history diversity represented was limited by the small number of donors. Pairwise subsampling led to the expectation that sequencing depth would affect the degree of clonotype sharing among donors. Sampling was limited to blood, and TCR repertoires in tissue likely differ from TCR repertoires in blood. Estimated clonotype richness was generally larger for naive than for memory subsets. Clonotypes shared by all four sorted-subset donors showed higher generation probabilities than non-shared clonotypes. Rarefaction of sorted-subset datasets indicated incomplete sequencing despite the large sequencing depth. Across four donors, roughly 5.4% of naive CD4, over 3% of naive CD8, 2.3% of memory CD4, and 0.3% to 0.45% of memory CD8 clonotypes were shared.

V is shortened by 3 bases, J by 6 bases, and the region joining them spans 13 bases. From the cysteine up to the phenylalanine, the CDR3 has a length of 14 residues. The sequence is cut down to CDR3 DNA, 42 bases in frame from base 1. According to the germline V gene, CDR1 reads MGHDK and CDR2 reads SYGVNS. For the CD8 naive samples, CD45RO-negative cells were positively selected for CCR7, yielding a CD45RA+CCR7+ population from which TemRA cells were excluded. Healthy HIV-negative adults with no recently reported acute infections or vaccinations were included as donors. Only Caucasian adults living in Nashville, Tennessee, USA were represented among the donors. After blood collection by leukapheresis, PBMCs were isolated using Ficoll-Histopaque density gradient centrifugation and then cryopreserved in the vapor phase of liquid nitrogen. Analytical flow cytometry was used to check the purity and quantity of every magnetically sorted T cell population. Genomic DNA was isolated from each sorted fraction and quantified by UV absorbance on a Nanodrop 2000c.

The sample comprised naive CD8+ T cells from PBMCs. The cell subset or site label, as the study defines it: CD45RA+CCR7+. The TCR sequence derives from a man aged 18 to 30 in good health. Some clones in this sample may be carry-over from other donors' samples. The chain employs TRBV25-1 and TRBJ2-3, with an unclear D gene assignment. In nucleotides, the sequence is TGTGCCAGCAGTGAGTTCGGCAGCTACGATACGCAGTATTTT. The encoded protein is CASSEFGSYDTQYF.